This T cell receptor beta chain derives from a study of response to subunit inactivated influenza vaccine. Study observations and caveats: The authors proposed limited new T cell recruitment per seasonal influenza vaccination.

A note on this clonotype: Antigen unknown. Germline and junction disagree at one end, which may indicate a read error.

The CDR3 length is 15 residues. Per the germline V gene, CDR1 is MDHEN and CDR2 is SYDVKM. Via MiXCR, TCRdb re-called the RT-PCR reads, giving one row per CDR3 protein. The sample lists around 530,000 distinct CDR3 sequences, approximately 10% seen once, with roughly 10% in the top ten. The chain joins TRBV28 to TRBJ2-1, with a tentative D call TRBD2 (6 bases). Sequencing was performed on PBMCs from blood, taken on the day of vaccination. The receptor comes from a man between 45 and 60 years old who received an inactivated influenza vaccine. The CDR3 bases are TGTGCCAGCAGCCGAGCGGGTAGCTCCTACAATGATCAGTTCTTC. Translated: CASSRAGSSYNDQFF.